One sample yielded the 10 T cell receptor beta chains listed below, sequenced in a study of technical replicates of blood from a few donors. The data were produced by immunoSEQ multiplex PCR, yet TCRdb's version contains in-frame clones alone and is incomplete. The table lists tens of thousands of clones, approximately 90% of them singletons, with roughly 5.2% in the top ten. Sequencing used PBMCs. The source is a human donor in good health. Some clones in this sample may be carry-over from other donors' samples.

This clone was picked up one time. The chain joins TRBV18 to TRBJ1-5; the D is unclear. CDR1 and CDR2 (germline): KGHSH, LQKENI. V gave up 3 bases and J gave up 5 bases, with 8 bases separating them. The CDR3 contains 13 residues. The CDR3 region is CASSPQSHQPQHF. The CDR3 region has the DNA TGTGCCAGCTCACCCCAATCCCATCAGCCCCAGCATTTT.

The J gene is TRBJ1-2, the V gene TRBV7-3; TRBD1 is a possible D gene (6 bases). V was trimmed by 2 bases and J by 5 bases, leaving 15 bases between them. The CDR3 length is 15 residues. CDR1 and CDR2 from the germline V gene are SGHTA and FQGTGA. The DNA for the CDR3 is TGTGCCAGCAGCTTAGGTGGGGGGGCGGATTATGGCTACACCTTC. Protein product: CASSLGGGADYGYTF.

V is TRBV15 and J is TRBJ2-1; the D gene is possibly TRBD1 (8 bases). Deletions cut 3 bases from V and 7 bases from J, with 16 bases between. In germline, CDR1 is LNHNV, CDR2 YYDKDF (reference sequence). The CDR3 loop spans 15 amino acids. The CDR3: CATSSDNRGGNEQFF. The CDR3 DNA follows: TGTGCCACCAGCAGTGACAACAGGGGGGGGAATGAGCAGTTCTTC.

The chain combines TRBV2 with TRBJ1-3, with D possibly being TRBD1 (5 bases). The CDR3 has 15 residues. Trimming removed 3 bases from V and 0 bases from J, with 9 bases in between. Germline CDR1 SNHLY, CDR2 FYNNEI. This CDR3 is CASSETASSGNTIYF. The CDR3 DNA sequence: TGTGCCAGCAGTGAGACAGCCAGCTCTGGAAACACCATATATTTT.

V is TRBV7-8 and J is TRBJ1-4; possibly TRBD1 for D (5 bases). V was pared by 1 base and J by 7 bases, with 13 bases between. Germline V gives CDR1 SGHVS, CDR2 FQNEAQ. This CDR3 region has 15 residues. The CDR3 reads CASSLVLGLGEKLFF. The CDR3 nucleotides are TGTGCCAGCAGCTTAGTCCTGGGGCTGGGTGAAAAACTGTTTTTT.

V gene TRBV5-1 combines with J gene TRBJ1-1; no definite D call. Trimming left V 0 bases short and J 10 bases short, with 16 bases between. The germline CDR1 and CDR2 sequences are SGHRS and YFSETQ. CDR3 size: 14 residues. CDR3 region: CASSLGRNPGSAFF. CDR3 in DNA: TGCGCCAGCAGCTTGGGCCGAAACCCAGGTTCAGCTTTCTTT.

This rearrangement joins TRBV5-6 to TRBJ1-2; TRBD1 might be the D (5 bases). CDR1 SGHDT and CDR2 YYEEEE come from the germline V gene. The CDR3 length is 14 residues. The V end was cut by 3 bases, the J end by 4 bases, with 13 bases between. The chain's CDR3 is CASSSGARPYGYTF. CDR3 nucleotide sequence: TGTGCCAGCAGCTCTGGGGCAAGACCCTATGGCTACACCTTC. Based on the CDR3 plus reference TRBV5-6 and TRBJ1-2, the full variable domain is DAGVTQSPTHLIKTRGQQVTLRCSPKSGHDTVSWYQQALGQGPQFIFQYYEEEERQRGNFPDRFSGHQFPNYSSELNVNALLLGDSALYLCASSSGARPYGYTFGSGTRLTVV.

A single count supports this clone. J is TRBJ1-5 and V is TRBV30; 9 positions agree with TRBD1. Germline CDR1 reads GTSNPN; CDR2 reads SVGIG (reference sequence). There are 13 residues in the CDR3. Trimming took 7 bases from V and 6 from J; bases not matched to a gene: 7. For the CDR3, the DNA is TGTGCCTTTTCGGACAGGGGATTTCAGCCCCAGCATTTT. As protein: CAFSDRGFQPQHF.

The V and J genes are TRBV6-5 and TRBJ1-1; D is unclear. The CDR3 contains 13 residues. Trimming left V 7 bases short and J 2 bases short, with 11 bases between. CDR1 is MNHEY, CDR2 SVGAGI, per germline. This CDR3 reads CASKVEYNTEAFF. CDR3 DNA: TGTGCCAGCAAGGTGGAGTACAACACTGAAGCTTTCTTT.

This chain links TRBV7-6 with TRBJ2-1; 11 bases match TRBD2. The CDR3 sequence is 15 residues long. Germline CDR1 and CDR2: SGHVS and FNYEAQ. J was trimmed by 7 bases and V by 5 bases; bases with no gene match: 7. The CDR3 reads CASSLGIAGGNEQFF. Here the CDR3 DNA reads TGTGCCAGCAGCCTAGGGATAGCGGGAGGGAATGAGCAGTTCTTC.